This TCR beta chain was captured by sequencing in a study of cytomegalovirus exposure and HLA in healthy donors. Background on the study: Among 350 to 500 genotyped donors, around 80% fell in the Caucasian-associated ancestry cluster. Findings and limits, study-wide: Some V segments (TRBV6-2 and TRBV6-3 among them) were excluded as indistinguishable. In vitro checks showed that a few CMV-associated chains really do target CMV antigens.

As regards this clone: Antigen specificity is unknown.

13 Jbeta primers and 60 Vbeta primers were used for the PCR. Using immunoSEQ multiplex PCR, the repertoire was profiled, and TCRdb retains in-frame clones only, with some absent. The sample contains around 120,000 clones, about 76% of which appear only once. Germline V gives CDR1 SGHAT, CDR2 FQNNGV. The CDR3 consists of 14 residues. Trimming cost V 2 bases and J 7 bases, with 9 bases left between them. The rearrangement uses TRBV11-2 and TRBJ1-6; D gene ambiguous. The TCR sequence derives from a man in his sixties in good health and CMV-seropositive. The sequenced sample was PBMCs. The CDR3 bases are TGTGCCAGCAGCTTAACAGTAACCAATTCACCCCTCCACTTT. It is translated as CASSLTVTNSPLHF.